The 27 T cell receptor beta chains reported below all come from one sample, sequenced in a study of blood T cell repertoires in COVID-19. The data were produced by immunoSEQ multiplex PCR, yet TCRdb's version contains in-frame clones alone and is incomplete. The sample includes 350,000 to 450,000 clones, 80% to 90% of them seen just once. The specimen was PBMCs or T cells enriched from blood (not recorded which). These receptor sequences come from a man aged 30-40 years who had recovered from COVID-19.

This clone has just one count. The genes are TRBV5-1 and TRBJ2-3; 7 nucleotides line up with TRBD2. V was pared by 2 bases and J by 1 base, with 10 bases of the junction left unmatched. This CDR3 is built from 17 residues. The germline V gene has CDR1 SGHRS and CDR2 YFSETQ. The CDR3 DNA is TGCGCCAGCAGCTTTGAGGGAGGGCGAGACCGCACAGATACGCAGTATTTT. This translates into CASSFEGGRDRTDTQYF.

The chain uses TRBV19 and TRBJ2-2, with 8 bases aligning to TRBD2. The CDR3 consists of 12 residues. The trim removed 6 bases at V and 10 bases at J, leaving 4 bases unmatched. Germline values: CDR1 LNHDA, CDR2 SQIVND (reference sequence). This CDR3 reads CASRGLAEELFF. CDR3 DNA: TGTGCCAGTAGAGGACTAGCAGAGGAGCTGTTTTTT.

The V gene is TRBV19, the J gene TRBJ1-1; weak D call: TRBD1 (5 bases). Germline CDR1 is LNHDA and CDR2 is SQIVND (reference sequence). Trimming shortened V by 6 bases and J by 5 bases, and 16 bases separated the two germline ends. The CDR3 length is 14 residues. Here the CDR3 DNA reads TGTGCCAGTAGGGACGGGTCGGAGGGGACTGAAGCTTTCTTT. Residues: CASRDGSEGTEAFF.

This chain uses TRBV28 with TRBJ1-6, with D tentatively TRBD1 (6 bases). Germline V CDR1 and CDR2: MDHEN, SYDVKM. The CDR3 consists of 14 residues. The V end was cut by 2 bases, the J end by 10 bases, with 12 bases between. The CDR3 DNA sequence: TGTGCCAGCAGTTTACAGGGGTTTGGGTCACCCCTCCACTTT. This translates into CASSLQGFGSPLHF.

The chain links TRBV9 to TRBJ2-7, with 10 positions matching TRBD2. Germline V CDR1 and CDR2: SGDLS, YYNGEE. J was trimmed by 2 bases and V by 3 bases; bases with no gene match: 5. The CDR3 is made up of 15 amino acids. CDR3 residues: CASSAAGGPAYEQYF. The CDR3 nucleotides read TGTGCCAGCAGCGCAGCGGGAGGGCCTGCCTACGAGCAGTACTTC.

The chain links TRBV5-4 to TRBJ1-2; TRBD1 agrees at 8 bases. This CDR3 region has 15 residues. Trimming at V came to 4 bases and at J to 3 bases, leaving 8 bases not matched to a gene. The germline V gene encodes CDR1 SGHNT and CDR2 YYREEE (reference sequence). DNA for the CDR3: TGTGCCAGCAGCCCAGGGGGCGAGTTGGACTATGGCTACACCTTC. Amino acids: CASSPGGELDYGYTF. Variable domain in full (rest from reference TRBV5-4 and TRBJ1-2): ETGVTQSPTHLIKTRGQQVTLRCSSQSGHNTVSWYQQALGQGPQFIFQYYREEENGRGNFPPRFSGLQFPNYSSELNVNALELDDSALYLCASSPGGELDYGYTFGSGTRLTVV.

The CDR3 spells CASSFSGASYEQYF. The CDR3 nucleotides read TGTGCCAGCAGCTTTAGCGGGGCTTCCTACGAGCAGTACTTC. This chain connects TRBV13 to TRBJ2-7; the match to TRBD2 covers 8 bases. The length of the CDR3 is 14 residues. The V gene's germline CDR1 is PRHDT and CDR2 FYEKMQ (reference sequence). J was trimmed by 1 base and V by 3 bases; bases with no gene match: 2.

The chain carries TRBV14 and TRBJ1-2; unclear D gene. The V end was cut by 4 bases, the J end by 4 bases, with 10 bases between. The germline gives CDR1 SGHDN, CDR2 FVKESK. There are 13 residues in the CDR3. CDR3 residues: CASSRGSFYGYTF. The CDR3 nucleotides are TGTGCCAGCAGCCGAGGATCCTTCTATGGCTACACCTTC.

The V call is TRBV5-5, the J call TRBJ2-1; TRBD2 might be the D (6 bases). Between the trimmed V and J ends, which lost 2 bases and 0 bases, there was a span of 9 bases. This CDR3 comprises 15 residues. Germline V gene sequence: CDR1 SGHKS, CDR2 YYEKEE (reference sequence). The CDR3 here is CASSFEGLSYNEQFF. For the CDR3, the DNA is TGTGCCAGCAGCTTTGAGGGACTCTCCTACAATGAGCAGTTCTTC.

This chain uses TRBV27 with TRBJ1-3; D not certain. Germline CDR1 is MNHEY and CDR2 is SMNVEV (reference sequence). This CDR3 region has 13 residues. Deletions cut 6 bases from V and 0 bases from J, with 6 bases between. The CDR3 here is CASRRSSGNTIYF. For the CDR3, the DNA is TGTGCCAGCAGGAGAAGCTCTGGAAACACCATATATTTT.

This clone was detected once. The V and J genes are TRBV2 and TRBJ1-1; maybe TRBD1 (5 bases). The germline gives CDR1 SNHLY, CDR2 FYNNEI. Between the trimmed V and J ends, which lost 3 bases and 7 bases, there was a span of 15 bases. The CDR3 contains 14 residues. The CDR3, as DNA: TGTGCCAGCAGTGACCCCGGACAAATTTTTGAAGCTTTCTTT. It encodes CASSDPGQIFEAFF.

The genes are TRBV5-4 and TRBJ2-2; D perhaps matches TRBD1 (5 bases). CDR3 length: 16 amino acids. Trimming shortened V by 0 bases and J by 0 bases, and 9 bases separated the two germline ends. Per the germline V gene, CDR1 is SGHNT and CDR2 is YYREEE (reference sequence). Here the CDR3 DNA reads TGTGCCAGCAGCTTGGGCTGGGGCGCGAACACCGGGGAGCTGTTTTTT. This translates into CASSLGWGANTGELFF.

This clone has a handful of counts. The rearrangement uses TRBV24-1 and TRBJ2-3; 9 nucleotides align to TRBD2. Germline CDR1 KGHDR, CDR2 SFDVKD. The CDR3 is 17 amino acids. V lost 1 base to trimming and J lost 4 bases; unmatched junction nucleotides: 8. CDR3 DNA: TGTGCCACCAGTGATTTTGGGGTAGCGGGAGTTGCAGATACGCAGTATTTT. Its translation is CATSDFGVAGVADTQYF.

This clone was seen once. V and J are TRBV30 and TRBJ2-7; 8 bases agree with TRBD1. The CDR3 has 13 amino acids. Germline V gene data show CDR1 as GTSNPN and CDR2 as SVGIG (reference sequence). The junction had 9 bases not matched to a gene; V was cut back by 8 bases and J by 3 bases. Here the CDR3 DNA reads TGTGCCAGACAGGGGTGGGACGGCTACGAGCAGTACTTC. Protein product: CARQGWDGYEQYF.

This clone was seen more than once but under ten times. The CDR3 protein is CASSTDRTEKLFF. CDR3 sequence (DNA): TGCGCCAGCAGTACGGACAGGACTGAAAAACTGTTTTTT. This chain joins TRBV10-2 and TRBJ1-4; TRBD1 matches at 7 bases. CDR1 and CDR2 from the germline V gene are WSHSY and SAAADI. This CDR3 has 13 residues. Trimming cost V 5 bases and J 7 bases; bases outside gene matches: 4.

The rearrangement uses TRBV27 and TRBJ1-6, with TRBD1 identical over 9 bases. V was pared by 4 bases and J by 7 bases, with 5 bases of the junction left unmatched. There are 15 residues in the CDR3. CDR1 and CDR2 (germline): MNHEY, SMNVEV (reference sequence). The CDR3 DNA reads TGTGCCAGCAGTTCAGTGGGACAGGGAAATTCACCCCTCCACTTT. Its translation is CASSSVGQGNSPLHF.

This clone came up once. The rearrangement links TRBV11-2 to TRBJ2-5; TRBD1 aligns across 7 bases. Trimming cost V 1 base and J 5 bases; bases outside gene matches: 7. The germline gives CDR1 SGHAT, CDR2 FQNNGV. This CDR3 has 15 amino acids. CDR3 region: CASSLGNRGVETQYF. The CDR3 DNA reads TGTGCCAGCAGCTTAGGGAACAGGGGAGTGGAGACCCAGTACTTC.

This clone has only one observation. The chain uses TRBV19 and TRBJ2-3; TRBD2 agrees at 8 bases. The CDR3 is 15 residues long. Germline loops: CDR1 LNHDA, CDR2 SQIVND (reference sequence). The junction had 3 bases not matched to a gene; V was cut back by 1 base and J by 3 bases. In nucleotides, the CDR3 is TGTGCCAGTAGTATAGCGGGGGGGCGGACAGATACGCAGTATTTT. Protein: CASSIAGGRTDTQYF.

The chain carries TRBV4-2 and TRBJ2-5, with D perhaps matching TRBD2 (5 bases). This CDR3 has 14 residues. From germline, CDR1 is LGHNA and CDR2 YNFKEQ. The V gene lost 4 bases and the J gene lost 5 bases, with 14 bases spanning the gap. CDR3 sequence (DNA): TGTGCCAGCAGCCGCGGACTTCTGGAGGAGACCCAGTACTTC. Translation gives CASSRGLLEETQYF.

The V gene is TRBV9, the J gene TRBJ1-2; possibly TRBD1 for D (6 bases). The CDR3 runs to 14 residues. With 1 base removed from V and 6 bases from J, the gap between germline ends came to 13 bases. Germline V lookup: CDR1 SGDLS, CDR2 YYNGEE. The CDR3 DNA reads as TGTGCCAGCAGCGTATGGGGGCAGGGGCATGGCTACACCTTC. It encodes CASSVWGQGHGYTF. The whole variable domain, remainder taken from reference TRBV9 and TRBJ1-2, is DSGVTQTPKHLITATGQRVTLRCSPRSGDLSVYWYQQSLDQGLQFLIQYYNGEERAKGNILERFSAQQFPDLHSELNLSSLELGDSALYFCASSVWGQGHGYTFGSGTRLTVV.

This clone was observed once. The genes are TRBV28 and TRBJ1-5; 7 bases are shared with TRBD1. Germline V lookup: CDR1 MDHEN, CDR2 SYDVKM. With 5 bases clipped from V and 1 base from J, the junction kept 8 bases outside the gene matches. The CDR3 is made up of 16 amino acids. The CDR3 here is CASSHRQGKSNQPQHF. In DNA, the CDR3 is TGTGCCAGCAGTCATCGACAGGGCAAGAGCAATCAGCCCCAGCATTTT.

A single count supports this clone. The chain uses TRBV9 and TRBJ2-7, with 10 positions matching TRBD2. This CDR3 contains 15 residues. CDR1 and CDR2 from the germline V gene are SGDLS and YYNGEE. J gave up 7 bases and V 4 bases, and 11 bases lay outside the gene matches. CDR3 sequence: CASSPQAGGAEEQYF. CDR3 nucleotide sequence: TGTGCCAGCAGCCCTCAAGCGGGGGGGGCCGAGGAGCAGTACTTC.

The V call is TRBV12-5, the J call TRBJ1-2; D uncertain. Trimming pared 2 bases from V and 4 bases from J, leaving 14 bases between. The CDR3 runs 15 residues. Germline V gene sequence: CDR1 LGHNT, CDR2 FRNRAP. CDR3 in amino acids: CASGLLRGELYGYTF. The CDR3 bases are TGTGCTAGTGGTTTGCTCCGTGGAGAACTCTATGGCTACACCTTC.

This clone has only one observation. The CDR3 loop is CATSPKETQYF. DNA for the CDR3: TGTGCCACCAGCCCTAAAGAGACCCAGTACTTC. The chain employs TRBV15 and TRBJ2-5; D call uncertain. Germline V gene data show CDR1 as LNHNV and CDR2 as YYDKDF (reference sequence). This CDR3 is built from 11 residues. V was shortened by 5 bases and J by 3 bases, with 4 bases between the two germline ends.

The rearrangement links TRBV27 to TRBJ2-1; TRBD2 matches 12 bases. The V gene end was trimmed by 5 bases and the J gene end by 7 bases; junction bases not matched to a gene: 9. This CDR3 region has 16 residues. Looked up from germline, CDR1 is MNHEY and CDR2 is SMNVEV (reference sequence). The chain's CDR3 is CASSVATSGSRNEQFF. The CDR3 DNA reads TGTGCCAGCAGTGTTGCGACTAGCGGGAGTCGGAATGAGCAGTTCTTC.

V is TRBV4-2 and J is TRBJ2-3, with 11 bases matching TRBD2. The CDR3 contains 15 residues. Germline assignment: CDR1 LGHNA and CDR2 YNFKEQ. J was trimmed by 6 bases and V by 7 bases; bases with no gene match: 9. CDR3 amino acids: CASTRLAGTSDTQYF. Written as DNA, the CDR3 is TGTGCCAGCACCCGACTAGCGGGAACATCCGATACGCAGTATTTT.

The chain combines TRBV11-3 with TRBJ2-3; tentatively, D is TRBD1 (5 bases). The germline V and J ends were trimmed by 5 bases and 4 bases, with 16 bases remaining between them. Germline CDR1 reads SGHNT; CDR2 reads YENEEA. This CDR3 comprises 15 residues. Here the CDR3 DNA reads TGTGCCAGCAGCCAGGTCCAGGGTGCATCAGATACGCAGTATTTT. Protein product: CASSQVQGASDTQYF.